The 11 T cell receptor beta chains reported below all come from one sample, sequenced in a study of blood T cell repertoires in COVID-19. Generated by immunoSEQ multiplex PCR, the TCRdb table keeps only in-frame clones and is missing some. The sample lists around 250,000 clones, roughly 90% occurring once. Material for sequencing was peripheral blood. Receptors were obtained from a man younger than 40 who had recovered from COVID-19.

The count of this clone is one. The chain joins TRBV9 to TRBJ1-3; possible D gene TRBD1, 6 bases. This CDR3 contains 15 residues. Germline CDR1 reads SGDLS; CDR2 reads YYNGEE. Trimming pared 5 bases from V and 0 bases from J, leaving 12 bases between. In DNA, the CDR3 is TGTGCCAGCAGTTTCTCAGGGGTCTCTGGAAACACCATATATTTT. Amino acids: CASSFSGVSGNTIYF.

The chain employs TRBV6-5 and TRBJ1-5, with TRBD1 as a possible D gene (6 bases). CDR1 and CDR2 (germline): MNHEY, SVGAGI. Trimming cost V 5 bases and J 2 bases, with 13 bases left between them. This CDR3 is 15 amino acids long. The CDR3 nucleotides read TGTGCCAGCAGTCCCGTTACAGGGCGCAATCAGCCCCAGCATTTT. Its translation: CASSPVTGRNQPQHF.

This clone was seen only a few times. This sequence joins TRBV6-2 or TRBV6-3 and TRBJ2-3, with a possible D match to TRBD1 (5 bases). V was clipped by 6 bases and J by 2 bases, with 12 bases between them. The germline CDR1 and CDR2 sequences are MNHEY and SVGEGT. The CDR3 loop spans 14 amino acids. CDR3: CASSSWGPTDTQYF. The CDR3 DNA reads as TGTGCCAGCAGCTCGTGGGGCCCCACAGATACGCAGTATTTT.

V gene TRBV11-2 combines with J gene TRBJ2-5; D remains ambiguous. V was shortened by 4 bases and J by 4 bases, with 4 bases between the two germline ends. Germline V gives CDR1 SGHAT, CDR2 FQNNGV. This CDR3 comprises 11 residues. The CDR3 bases are TGTGCCAGCAGCTCCGTAGAGACCCAGTACTTC. It is translated as CASSSVETQYF.

This clone was counted a few times. V usage is TRBV14 and J usage is TRBJ2-7, with D unresolved. The germline CDR1 and CDR2 sequences are SGHDN and FVKESK. The CDR3 loop spans 16 amino acids. Trimming removed 0 bases at V and 3 bases at J, with 15 bases between. The CDR3 sequence is CASSQDLPGRYYEQYF. In DNA form, the CDR3 reads TGTGCCAGCAGCCAAGATCTGCCTGGCAGATACTACGAGCAGTACTTC.

The chain carries TRBV11-2 and TRBJ1-3, with TRBD1 matching 7 bases. This CDR3 region has 16 residues. The V and J ends lost 1 base and 4 bases, in that order; junction bases with no gene match: 7. Germline values: CDR1 SGHAT, CDR2 FQNNGV. CDR3 region: CASSLGYDRVGNTIYF. The CDR3, as DNA: TGTGCCAGCAGCTTAGGCTACGACAGGGTCGGAAACACCATATATTTT.

The chain carries TRBV9 and TRBJ2-6, with D maybe TRBD1 (5 bases). The germline V and J ends were trimmed by 4 bases and 4 bases, with 12 bases remaining between them. The CDR3 is 15 residues long. Germline CDR1 and CDR2: SGDLS and YYNGEE. The CDR3 nucleotides are TGTGCCAGCAGCACCCGACAGACCGGGGCCAACGTCCTGACTTTC. This gives the protein CASSTRQTGANVLTF.

A word on this clone: A much larger clone differs from this one at a single base, so this may be a read error. The J gene is TRBJ2-3, the V gene TRBV13; D is uncertain. The CDR3 is made up of 11 amino acids. Germline-derived CDR1 and CDR2 are PRHDT and FYEKMQ (reference sequence). Trimming left V 3 bases short and J 5 bases short, with 3 bases between. CDR3 bases: TGTGCCAGCAGCTTCGTAGATACGCAGTATTTT. This codes for CASSFVDTQYF.

The V gene is TRBV6-5, the J gene TRBJ1-1; D unclear. Germline V CDR1 and CDR2: MNHEY, SVGAGI. This CDR3 comprises 11 residues. Trimming removed 2 bases at V and 6 bases at J, with 4 bases between. CDR3 loop: CASSYGPEAFF. DNA for the CDR3: TGTGCCAGCAGTTACGGCCCTGAAGCTTTCTTT.

The chain employs TRBV3-1 (or the pseudogene TRBV3-2) and TRBJ2-3; 14 bases are shared with TRBD2. Germline loops: CDR1 LGHDT, CDR2 YNNKEL (reference sequence). This CDR3 comprises 16 residues. V shed 1 base, J shed 3 bases, and the junction held 0 bases outside the gene matches. CDR3 DNA sequence: TGTGCCAGCAGCCAAGGACTAGCGGGGGGGACAGATACGCAGTATTTT. Protein: CASSQGLAGGTDTQYF.

The chain uses TRBV29-1 and TRBJ1-1; tentatively, D is TRBD1 (5 bases). Trimming stripped 6 bases from V and 4 bases from J, with 12 bases between. The CDR3 is made up of 12 amino acids. Per germline, CDR1 SQVTM and CDR2 ANQGSEA. The CDR3 loop reads CSVHPGFTEAFF. The CDR3 DNA reads TGCAGCGTGCACCCAGGGTTCACTGAAGCTTTCTTT.